The next 18 T cell receptor beta chains were all read from a single sample in a study of control samples from healthy donors and cancer patients. Sequencing used immunoSEQ multiplex PCR; TCRdb keeps in-frame clones, though not all of them. Of some 120,000 clones in the sample, more than 85% are singletons; the top ten hold 2.6%. Sequencing was carried out using blood. These receptors all come from a man aged 25-45 years in good health.

V is TRBV9 and J is TRBJ1-4; 9 bases are a match to TRBD1. The V gene end was trimmed by 3 bases and the J gene end by 5 bases; junction bases not matched to a gene: 5. Germline V gene lookup returns CDR1 SGDLS and CDR2 YYNGEE. The CDR3 covers 15 residues. The DNA of the CDR3 is TGTGCCAGCAGCGAGGGGGACAGGGTAAATGAAAAACTGTTTTTT. Encoded protein: CASSEGDRVNEKLFF.

In DNA, the CDR3 is TGTGCCAGCCGGGGTGGAGGGGCGAACACCGGGGAGCTGTTTTTT. It is translated as CASRGGGANTGELFF. The rearrangement joins TRBV2 to TRBJ2-2; weak D call: TRBD2 (6 bases). CDR1 SNHLY and CDR2 FYNNEI come from the germline V gene. This CDR3 contains 15 residues. V gave up 8 bases and J gave up 0 bases, with 13 bases separating them.

The chain carries TRBV4-1 and TRBJ2-7; 7 nucleotides line up with TRBD1. CDR1 MGHRA and CDR2 YSYEKL come from the germline V gene. The CDR3 is 12 residues long. With 6 bases clipped from V and 3 bases from J, the junction kept 2 bases outside the gene matches. As DNA, the CDR3 is TGCGCCAGCAGTCGGACAGGCTACGAGCAGTACTTC. This translates into CASSRTGYEQYF.

The chain joins TRBV2 to TRBJ1-1; D uncertain. Germline loops: CDR1 SNHLY, CDR2 FYNNEI. The CDR3 consists of 15 residues. The V end lost 3 bases, the J end lost 5 bases, and 16 bases lay between the germline ends. CDR3 DNA: TGTGCCAGCAGTGATGAGGCCCACCTGGGAACTGAAGCTTTCTTT. Translating it yields CASSDEAHLGTEAFF.

The chain has TRBV2 and TRBJ2-3, with D hard to call. CDR3 length equals 14 residues. From germline, CDR1 is SNHLY and CDR2 FYNNEI. The V end was cut by 8 bases, the J end by 5 bases, with 17 bases between. The CDR3 here is CASPEEWAGDTQYF. The DNA for the CDR3 is TGTGCCAGCCCTGAGGAGTGGGCCGGAGATACGCAGTATTTT.

For this clone: Relative to the germline gene, one junction end is altered; a read error may explain this. This chain connects TRBV16 to TRBJ2-2; the D gene is possibly TRBD1 (5 bases). The CDR3 runs to 14 residues. Germline V gives CDR1 KGHSY, CDR2 FQNENV. The CDR3 DNA reads as TGTGCCAGCGGCCAGGGCAGATCGACCGGGGAGCTGTTTTTT. Encoded protein: CASGQGRSTGELFF.

The rearrangement links TRBV7-6 to TRBJ2-1; 10 bases fit TRBD2. J gave up 3 bases and V 5 bases, and 4 bases lay outside the gene matches. This CDR3 is 15 amino acids long. Germline V gene data show CDR1 as SGHVS and CDR2 as FNYEAQ. Here the CDR3 reads CASSTLAGGYNEQFF. CDR3 DNA: TGTGCCAGCAGCACTTTAGCGGGGGGCTACAATGAGCAGTTCTTC. Looking up the rest from reference TRBV7-6 and TRBJ2-1 gives the full variable domain: GAGVSQSPRYKVTKRGQDVALRCDPISGHVSLYWYRQALGQGPEFLTYFNYEAQQDKSGLPNDRFSAERPEGSISTLTIQRTEQRDSAMYRCASSTLAGGYNEQFFGPGTRLTVL.

This chain links TRBV6-5 with TRBJ2-7, with TRBD1 matching 7 bases. V gave up 7 bases and J gave up 3 bases; unmatched junction bases: 12. In germline, CDR1 is MNHEY, CDR2 SVGAGI. CDR3 length equals 15 residues. CDR3 protein: CASNFLPGQRYEQYV. In DNA, the CDR3 is TGTGCCAGCAATTTCTTACCGGGACAGCGCTACGAGCAGTACGTC.

The chain carries TRBV13 and TRBJ2-4, with 11 bases fitting TRBD2. Germline CDR1 and CDR2: PRHDT and FYEKMQ (reference sequence). Germline trimming cut 2 bases from V and 1 base from J; bases unmatched to any gene: 1. CDR3 length equals 16 residues. The CDR3 spells CASSLRLAGAKNIQYF. DNA of the CDR3: TGTGCCAGCAGCTTACGACTAGCGGGGGCCAAAAACATTCAGTACTTC.

This chain uses TRBV5-6 with TRBJ1-1; D perhaps matches TRBD1 (6 bases). Germline V gene data show CDR1 as SGHDT and CDR2 as YYEEEE. V was shortened by 3 bases and J by 2 bases, with 14 bases between the two germline ends. The CDR3 loop spans 15 amino acids. CDR3 sequence reads: CASSYDRTDNTEAFF. In DNA form, the CDR3 reads TGTGCCAGCAGCTATGACCGGACAGACAACACTGAAGCTTTCTTT.

The V call is TRBV14, the J call TRBJ1-2, with 7 bases matching TRBD1. This CDR3 has 15 amino acids. V trimming: 3 bases; J trimming: 5 bases; junction bases outside the gene matches: 9. Germline V gives CDR1 SGHDN, CDR2 FVKESK. CDR3 sequence: CASSQDPGTAYGYTF. In DNA form, the CDR3 reads TGTGCCAGCAGCCAGGACCCCGGGACAGCTTATGGCTACACCTTC.

The chain combines TRBV27 with TRBJ2-5, with D possibly TRBD1 on 6 matching bases. V lost 3 bases and J lost 5, with 13 bases in between. Germline assignment: CDR1 MNHEY and CDR2 SMNVEV (reference sequence). This CDR3 comprises 14 residues. CDR3 coding DNA: TGTGCCAGCAGTTTTGTGGCTACAGGGGAGACCCAGTACTTC. Amino acid sequence: CASSFVATGETQYF.

In the case of this clone: The sample carries other DNA sequences with the same CDR3. This chain joins TRBV2 and TRBJ2-3; no reliable D call. Trimming shortened V by 4 bases and J by 3 bases, and 5 bases separated the two germline ends. Germline V CDR1 and CDR2: SNHLY, FYNNEI. This CDR3 contains 12 residues. The CDR3 loop reads CASSGVTDTQYF. The CDR3 DNA reads as TGTGCCAGCAGTGGGGTGACAGATACGCAGTATTTT.

The rearrangement links TRBV12-5 to TRBJ1-5; TRBD1 is a possible D gene (6 bases). Germline CDR1 LGHNT, CDR2 FRNRAP. The germline V and J ends were trimmed by 7 bases and 2 bases, with 15 bases remaining between them. CDR3 length: 15 residues. This CDR3 reads CASEGDRSRNQPQHF. The CDR3 DNA follows: TGTGCTAGTGAGGGTGACAGGAGTCGCAATCAGCCCCAGCATTTT. The full variable domain, its missing parts supplied by reference TRBV12-5 and TRBJ1-5, is DARVTQTPRHKVTEMGQEVTMRCQPILGHNTVFWYRQTMMQGLELLAYFRNRAPLDDSGMPKDRFSAEMPDATLATLKIQPSEPRDSAVYFCASEGDRSRNQPQHFGDGTRLSIL.

This sequence joins TRBV25-1 and TRBJ2-3; TRBD2 matches at 12 bases. The V and J ends lost 2 bases and 2 bases, in that order; junction bases with no gene match: 5. The CDR3 length is 17 residues. Germline CDR1 and CDR2: MGHDK and SYGVNS. The CDR3 here is CASSETTSGGITDTQYF. The DNA of the CDR3 is TGTGCCAGCAGTGAAACGACTAGCGGGGGAATCACAGATACGCAGTATTTT.

The chain combines TRBV10-3 with TRBJ2-2, with 8 bases that match TRBD2. Germline trimming cut 6 bases from V and 7 bases from J; bases unmatched to any gene: 13. This CDR3 region has 16 residues. The germline V gene encodes CDR1 ENHRY and CDR2 SYGVKD. CDR3 sequence (DNA): TGTGCCATCAGGGGTCTTGCGGGGGGCCAAGACGGGGAGCTGTTTTTT. Its protein is CAIRGLAGGQDGELFF.

V and J are TRBV19 and TRBJ2-1, with D tentatively TRBD1 or TRBD2 (6 bases each). The V end was cut by 8 bases, the J end by 7 bases, with 33 bases between. Looked up from germline, CDR1 is LNHDA and CDR2 is SQIVND (reference sequence). This CDR3 is 19 amino acids long. The CDR3 DNA follows: TGTGCCAGTCTACCCAAAACCAAAGGGGGACTCCCGAATCAAAATGAGCAGTTCTTC. Translating gives CASLPKTKGGLPNQNEQFF.

The rearrangement uses TRBV7-2 and TRBJ2-7, with D unresolved. Per germline, CDR1 SGHTA and CDR2 FQGNSA. This CDR3 has 14 amino acids. With 10 bases removed from V and 0 bases from J, the gap between germline ends came to 16 bases. This CDR3 is CAILVDSHSYEQYF. CDR3 DNA sequence: TGTGCCATCCTAGTAGACTCTCACTCCTACGAGCAGTACTTC.